The 13 T cell receptor beta chains below all came from one sample that was sequenced in a study of response to subunit inactivated influenza vaccine. TCRdb reanalysed the RT-PCR reads using MiXCR and keeps one entry per CDR3 protein. The profile shows under 950,000 distinct CDR3 sequences, 21% of them singletons. Sequencing was performed on PBMCs from blood, taken roughly 5 days after vaccination. These receptors were collected from a man aged 45-65 years who received an inactivated influenza vaccine.

This clonotype was picked up a small number of times. The chain recombines TRBV28 with TRBJ2-1, with 8 positions matching TRBD2. This CDR3 region has 15 residues. V gave up 2 bases and J gave up 9 bases; unmatched junction bases: 9. Germline CDR1 reads MDHEN; CDR2 reads SYDVKM. The CDR3 DNA is TGTGCCAGCAGTTTAACCCGGGAGGGCCCAAGTGAGCAGTTCTTC. This codes for CASSLTREGPSEQFF.

This clonotype has more than one count but fewer than ten. This chain links TRBV29-1 with TRBJ2-5; TRBD2 matches 10 bases. Germline V gene sequence: CDR1 SQVTM, CDR2 ANQGSEA. V was clipped by 4 bases and J by 1 base; unmatched bases: 3. The CDR3 length is 14 residues. CDR3 sequence (DNA): TGCAGCGTTGGTAGCGGGGGGTCCCAAGAGACCCAGTACTTC. It is translated as CSVGSGGSQETQYF.

This clonotype was found a few times. The chain is built from TRBV19 and TRBJ2-2; tentatively, D is TRBD1 or TRBD2 (5 bases each). Germline V gives CDR1 LNHDA, CDR2 SQIVND (reference sequence). The CDR3 is 15 residues long. V was pared by 6 bases and J by 5 bases, with 16 bases between. The CDR3 region has the DNA TGTGCCAGTAGAATCAGGGACCTCCGGACCGGGGAGCTGTTTTTT. It codes for CASRIRDLRTGELFF.

This clonotype was picked up a small number of times. The gene calls are TRBV4-1 and TRBJ2-1; the D is unclear. Trimming left V 0 bases short and J 2 bases short, with 8 bases between. CDR1 MGHRA and CDR2 YSYEKL come from the germline V gene. The CDR3 contains 15 residues. This CDR3 is CASSQDSGAYNEQFF. In nucleotides, the CDR3 is TGCGCCAGCAGCCAAGATTCCGGCGCCTACAATGAGCAGTTCTTC.

The table lists this clonotype with a few counts. V is TRBV12-3 or TRBV12-4 and J is TRBJ1-1; weak D call: TRBD1 (5 bases). This CDR3 spans 15 amino acids. Trimming took 2 bases from V and 5 from J, leaving 15 bases between them. The CDR3, as DNA: TGTGCCAGCAGTTTATTCGGGGGGAAGTATACTGAAGCTTTCTTT. Translated, it gives CASSLFGGKYTEAFF.

This clonotype was counted a few times. The chain joins TRBV29-1 to TRBJ2-7; TRBD2 agrees at 7 bases. Looked up from germline, CDR1 is SQVTM and CDR2 is ANQGSEA. This CDR3 is 15 amino acids long. V shed 6 bases, J shed 1 base, and the junction held 12 bases outside the gene matches. The CDR3 loop is CSVVGGSPSSYEQYF. The CDR3 DNA reads TGCAGCGTGGTGGGGGGGTCCCCGTCGTCCTACGAGCAGTACTTC.

This clonotype was observed a few times. This chain joins TRBV20-1 and TRBJ2-5, with D uncertain. V shed 0 bases and J shed 2 bases, with 13 bases lying between them. The CDR3 spans 15 residues. Germline V CDR1 and CDR2: DFQATT, SNEGSKA (reference sequence). This CDR3 is CSARDSRRIQETQYF. The CDR3 coding sequence is TGCAGTGCTAGAGATTCCCGGCGGATACAAGAGACCCAGTACTTC.

The rearrangement links TRBV4-1 to TRBJ2-7; D unclear. V lost 0 bases to trimming and J lost 4 bases, with 7 bases between them. This CDR3 spans 13 amino acids. Germline values: CDR1 MGHRA, CDR2 YSYEKL. CDR3 sequence (DNA): TGCGCCAGCAGCCAAGAGGGTTTGTACGAGCAGTACTTC. Translation gives CASSQEGLYEQYF.

This clonotype was observed at least ten times. The J gene is TRBJ2-5, the V gene TRBV7-2; the D call may be TRBD1 or TRBD2 (5 bases each). Per the germline V gene, CDR1 is SGHTA and CDR2 is FQGNSA. There are 15 residues in the CDR3. V was clipped by 1 base and J by 5 bases, with 14 bases between them. CDR3 nucleotides: TGTGCCAGCAGCTTAGGAGGACGGGGACGGGAGACCCAGTACTTC. The encoded protein is CASSLGGRGRETQYF.

This clonotype was observed a handful of times. This chain links TRBV10-3 with TRBJ1-5, with D possibly TRBD1 on 6 matching bases. V was trimmed by 0 bases and J by 4 bases, leaving 13 bases between them. The CDR3 spans 16 residues. CDR1 is ENHRY and CDR2 is SYGVKD in the germline V gene. The CDR3 loop reads CAISESQGRGNQPQHF. Here the CDR3 DNA reads TGTGCCATCAGTGAGTCCCAGGGAAGGGGGAATCAGCCCCAGCATTTT.

This chain joins TRBV24-1 and TRBJ2-5, with TRBD2 as a possible D gene (6 bases). V was trimmed by 4 bases and J by 4 bases, leaving 12 bases between them. The CDR3 sequence is 14 residues long. The germline gives CDR1 KGHDR, CDR2 SFDVKD. In nucleotides, the CDR3 is TGTGCCACCAGTGACACGGGGACTGGAGAGACCCAGTACTTC. This encodes CATSDTGTGETQYF.

The V call is TRBV20-1, the J call TRBJ2-2, with 8 bases fitting TRBD1. The CDR3 contains 15 residues. Losses at the gene ends were 6 bases for V and 6 bases for J; bases not matched to a gene: 12. Germline loops: CDR1 DFQATT, CDR2 SNEGSKA (reference sequence). CDR3 coding DNA: TGCAGTGCCGTTCCAGGGGGCGGTTACGCCGGGGAGCTGTTTTTT. Its protein is CSAVPGGGYAGELFF.

J is TRBJ2-7 and V is TRBV5-4; possibly TRBD1 for D (6 bases). This CDR3 is built from 14 residues. V gave up 5 bases and J gave up 3 bases, with 15 bases separating them. Germline lookup yields CDR1 SGHNT and CDR2 YYREEE (reference sequence). The DNA of the CDR3 is TGTGCCAGCAGTTCGGACAGTCTGAGCTACGAGCAGTACTTC. It encodes CASSSDSLSYEQYF. Full variable domain (rest looked up from reference TRBV5-4 and TRBJ2-7): ETGVTQSPTHLIKTRGQQVTLRCSSQSGHNTVSWYQQALGQGPQFIFQYYREEENGRGNFPPRFSGLQFPNYSSELNVNALELDDSALYLCASSSDSLSYEQYFGPGTRLTVT.